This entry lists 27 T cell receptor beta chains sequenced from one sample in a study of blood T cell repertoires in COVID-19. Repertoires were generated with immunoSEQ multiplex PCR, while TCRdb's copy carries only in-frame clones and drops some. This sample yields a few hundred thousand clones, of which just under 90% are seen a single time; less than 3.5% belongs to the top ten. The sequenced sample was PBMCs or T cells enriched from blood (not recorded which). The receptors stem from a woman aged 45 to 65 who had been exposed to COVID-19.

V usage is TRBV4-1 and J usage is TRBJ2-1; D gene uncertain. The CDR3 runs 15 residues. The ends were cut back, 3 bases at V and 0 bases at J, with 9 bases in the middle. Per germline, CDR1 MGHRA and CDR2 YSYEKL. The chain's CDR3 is CASSQDDTSYNEQFF. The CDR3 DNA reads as TGCGCCAGCAGCCAGGATGACACCTCCTACAATGAGCAGTTCTTC.

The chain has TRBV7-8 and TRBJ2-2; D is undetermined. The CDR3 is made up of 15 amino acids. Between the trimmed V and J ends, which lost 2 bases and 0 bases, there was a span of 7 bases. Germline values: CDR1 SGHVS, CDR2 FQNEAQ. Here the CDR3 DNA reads TGTGCCAGCAGCTTAATTCGAGCGAACACCGGGGAGCTGTTTTTT. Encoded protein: CASSLIRANTGELFF.

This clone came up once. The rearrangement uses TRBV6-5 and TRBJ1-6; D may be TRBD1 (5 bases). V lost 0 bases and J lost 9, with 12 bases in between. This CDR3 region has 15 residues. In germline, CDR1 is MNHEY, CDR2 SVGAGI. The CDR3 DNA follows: TGTGCCAGCAGTTACTCGAATCAGGGTGGTTCACCCCTCCACTTT. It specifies CASSYSNQGGSPLHF.

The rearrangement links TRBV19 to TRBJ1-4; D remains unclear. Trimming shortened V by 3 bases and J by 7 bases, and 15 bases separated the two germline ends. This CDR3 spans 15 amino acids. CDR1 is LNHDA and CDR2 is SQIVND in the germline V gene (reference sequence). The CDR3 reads CASSIRGGRSEKLFF. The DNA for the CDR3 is TGTGCCAGTAGTATCCGCGGAGGGAGGAGTGAAAAACTGTTTTTT.

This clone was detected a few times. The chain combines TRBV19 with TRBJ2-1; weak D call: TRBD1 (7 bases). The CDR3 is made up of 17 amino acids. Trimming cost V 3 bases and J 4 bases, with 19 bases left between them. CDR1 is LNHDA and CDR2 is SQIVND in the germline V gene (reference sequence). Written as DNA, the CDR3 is TGTGCCAGTAGTATTCGACAGGGCGGGGTTGGGTACAATGAGCAGTTCTTC. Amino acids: CASSIRQGGVGYNEQFF.

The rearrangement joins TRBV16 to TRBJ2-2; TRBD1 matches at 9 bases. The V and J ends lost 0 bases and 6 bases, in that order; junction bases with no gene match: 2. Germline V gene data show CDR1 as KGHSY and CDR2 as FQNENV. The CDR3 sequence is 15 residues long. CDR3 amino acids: CASSQSGQGSGELFF. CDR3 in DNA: TGTGCCAGCAGCCAATCGGGACAGGGTTCCGGGGAGCTGTTTTTT.

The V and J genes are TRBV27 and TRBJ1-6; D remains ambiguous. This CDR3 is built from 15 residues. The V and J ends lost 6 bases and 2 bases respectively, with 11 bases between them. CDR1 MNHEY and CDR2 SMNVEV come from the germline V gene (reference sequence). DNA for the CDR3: TGTGCCAGCAGCTCCGATAGAGCCTATAATTCACCCCTCCACTTT. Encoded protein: CASSSDRAYNSPLHF.

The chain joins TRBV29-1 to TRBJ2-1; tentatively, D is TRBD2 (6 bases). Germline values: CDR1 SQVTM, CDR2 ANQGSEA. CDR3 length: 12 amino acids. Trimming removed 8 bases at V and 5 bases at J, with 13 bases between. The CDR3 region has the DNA TGCAGCTTAGGGACTTCGAACAATGAGCAGTTCTTC. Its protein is CSLGTSNNEQFF.

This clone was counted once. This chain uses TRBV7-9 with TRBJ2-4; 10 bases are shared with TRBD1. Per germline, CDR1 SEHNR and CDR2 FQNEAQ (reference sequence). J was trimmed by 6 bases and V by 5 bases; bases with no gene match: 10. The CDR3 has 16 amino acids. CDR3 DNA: TGTGCCAGCAGCGCACGGTCGACAGGGGGCATAAACATTCAGTACTTC. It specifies CASSARSTGGINIQYF.

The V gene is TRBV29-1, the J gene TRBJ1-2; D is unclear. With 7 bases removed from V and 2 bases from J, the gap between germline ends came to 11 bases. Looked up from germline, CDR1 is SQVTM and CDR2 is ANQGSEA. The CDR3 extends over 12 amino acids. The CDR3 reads CSALTGNYGYTF. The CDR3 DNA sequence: TGCAGCGCCCTCACCGGGAACTATGGCTACACCTTC.

CDR3: CASSITGGNEKLFF. The CDR3 nucleotides read TGTGCCAGTAGTATCACAGGGGGAAATGAAAAACTGTTTTTT. The J gene is TRBJ1-4, the V gene TRBV19; the match to TRBD1 covers 8 bases. The CDR3 extends over 14 amino acids. J lost 5 bases, V lost 3 bases, and 2 bases had no gene match. Looked up from germline, CDR1 is LNHDA and CDR2 is SQIVND (reference sequence).

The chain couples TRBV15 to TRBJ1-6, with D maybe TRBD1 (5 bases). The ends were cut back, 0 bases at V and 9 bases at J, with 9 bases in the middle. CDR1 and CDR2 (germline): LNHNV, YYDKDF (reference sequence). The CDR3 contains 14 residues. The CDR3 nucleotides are TGTGCCACCAGCAGAGATCCAGGGTCTTCACCCCTCCACTTT. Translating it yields CATSRDPGSSPLHF.

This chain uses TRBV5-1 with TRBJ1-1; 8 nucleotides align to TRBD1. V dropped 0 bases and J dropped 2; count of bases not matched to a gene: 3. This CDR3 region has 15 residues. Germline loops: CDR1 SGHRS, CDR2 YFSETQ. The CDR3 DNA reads TGCGCCAGCAGCTTGGGGACAGGGACCAACACTGAAGCTTTCTTT. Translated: CASSLGTGTNTEAFF.

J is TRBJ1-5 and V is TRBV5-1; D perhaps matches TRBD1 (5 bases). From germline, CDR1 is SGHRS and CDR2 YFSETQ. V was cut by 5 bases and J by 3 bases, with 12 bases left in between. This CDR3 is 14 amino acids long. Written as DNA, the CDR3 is TGCGCCAGCAGATTCCCAGGGATCAATCAGCCCCAGCATTTT. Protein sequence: CASRFPGINQPQHF.

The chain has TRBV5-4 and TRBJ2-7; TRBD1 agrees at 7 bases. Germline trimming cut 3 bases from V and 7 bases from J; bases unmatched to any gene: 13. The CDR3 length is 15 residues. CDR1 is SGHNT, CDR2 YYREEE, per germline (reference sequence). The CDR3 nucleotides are TGTGCCAGCAGCTCGGGACAGTATGGGCGAGGTGAGCAGTACTTC. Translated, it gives CASSSGQYGRGEQYF.

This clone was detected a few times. CDR3 in amino acids: CASSLVGVSGELFF. CDR3 coding DNA: TGTGCCAGCAGCTTGGTAGGGGTTAGCGGGGAGCTGTTTTTT. This chain connects TRBV5-5 to TRBJ2-2, with D maybe TRBD1 (5 bases). V was shortened by 0 bases and J by 7 bases, with 10 bases between the two germline ends. This CDR3 comprises 14 residues. CDR1 is SGHKS and CDR2 is YYEKEE in the germline V gene (reference sequence). Combining the CDR3 with reference TRBV5-5 and TRBJ2-2 gives the whole variable domain DAGVTQSPTHLIKTRGQQVTLRCSPISGHKSVSWYQQVLGQGPQFIFQYYEKEERGRGNFPDRFSARQFPNYSSELNVNALLLGDSALYLCASSLVGVSGELFFGEGSRLTVL.

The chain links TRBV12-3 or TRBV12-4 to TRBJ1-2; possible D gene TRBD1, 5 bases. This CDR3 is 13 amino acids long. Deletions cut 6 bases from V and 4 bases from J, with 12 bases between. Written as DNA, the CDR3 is TGTGCCAGCAGCTCCGACAGATCCTATGGCTACACCTTC. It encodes CASSSDRSYGYTF.

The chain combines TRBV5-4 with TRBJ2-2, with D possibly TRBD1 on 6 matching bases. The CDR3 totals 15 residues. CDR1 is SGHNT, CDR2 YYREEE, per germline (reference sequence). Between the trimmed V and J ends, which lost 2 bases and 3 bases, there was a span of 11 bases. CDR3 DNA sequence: TGTGCCAGCAGCTTACAGGGTTTGGACACCGGGGAGCTGTTTTTT. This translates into CASSLQGLDTGELFF. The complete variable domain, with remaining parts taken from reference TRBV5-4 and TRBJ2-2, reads ETGVTQSPTHLIKTRGQQVTLRCSSQSGHNTVSWYQQALGQGPQFIFQYYREEENGRGNFPPRFSGLQFPNYSSELNVNALELDDSALYLCASSLQGLDTGELFFGEGSRLTVL.

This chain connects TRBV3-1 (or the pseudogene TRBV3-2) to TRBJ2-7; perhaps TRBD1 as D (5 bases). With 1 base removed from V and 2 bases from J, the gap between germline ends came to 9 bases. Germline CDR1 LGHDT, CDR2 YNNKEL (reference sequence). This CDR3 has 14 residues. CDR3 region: CASSQGPGPYEQYF. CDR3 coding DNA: TGTGCCAGCAGCCAAGGTCCAGGGCCCTACGAGCAGTACTTC.

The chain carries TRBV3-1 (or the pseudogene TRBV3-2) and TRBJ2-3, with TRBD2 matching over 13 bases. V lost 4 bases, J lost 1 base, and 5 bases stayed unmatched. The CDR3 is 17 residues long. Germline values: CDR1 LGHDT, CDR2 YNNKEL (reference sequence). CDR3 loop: CASSRGLAGSRTDTQYF. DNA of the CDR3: TGTGCCAGCAGCCGGGGACTAGCGGGGAGCCGCACAGATACGCAGTATTTT.

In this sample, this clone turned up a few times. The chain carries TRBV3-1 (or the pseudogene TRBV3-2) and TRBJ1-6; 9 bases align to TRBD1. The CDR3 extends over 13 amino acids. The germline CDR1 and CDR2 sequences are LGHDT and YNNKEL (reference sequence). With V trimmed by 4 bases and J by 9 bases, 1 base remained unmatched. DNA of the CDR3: TGTGCCAGCAGCCGGGACAGGGTTTCACCCCTCCACTTT. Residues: CASSRDRVSPLHF.

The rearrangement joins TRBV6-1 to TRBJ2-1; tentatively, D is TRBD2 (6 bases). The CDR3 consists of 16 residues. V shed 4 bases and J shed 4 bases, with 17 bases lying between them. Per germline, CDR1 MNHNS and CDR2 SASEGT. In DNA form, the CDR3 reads TGTGCCAGCAGTGGGGTCGGGTGGAGGGGTTACAATGAGCAGTTCTTC. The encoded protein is CASSGVGWRGYNEQFF.

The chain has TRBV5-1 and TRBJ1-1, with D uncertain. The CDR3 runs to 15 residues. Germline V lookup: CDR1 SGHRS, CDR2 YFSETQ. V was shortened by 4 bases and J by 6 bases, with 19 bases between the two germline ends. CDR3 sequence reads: CASSNSGGEAAEAFF. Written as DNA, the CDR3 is TGCGCCAGCAGCAACTCCGGTGGGGAGGCGGCTGAAGCTTTCTTT. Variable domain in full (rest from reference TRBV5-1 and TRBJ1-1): KAGVTQTPRYLIKTRGQQVTLSCSPISGHRSVSWYQQTPGQGLQFLFEYFSETQRNKGNFPGRFSGRQFSNSRSEMNVSTLELGDSALYLCASSNSGGEAAEAFFGQGTRLTVV.

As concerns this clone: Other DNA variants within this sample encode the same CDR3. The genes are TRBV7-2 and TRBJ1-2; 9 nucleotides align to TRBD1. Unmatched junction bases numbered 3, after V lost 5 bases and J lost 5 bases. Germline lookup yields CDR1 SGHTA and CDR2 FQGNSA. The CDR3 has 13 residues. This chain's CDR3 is CASSPGQGYGYTF. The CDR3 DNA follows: TGTGCCAGCAGCCCGGGACAGGGATATGGCTACACCTTC.

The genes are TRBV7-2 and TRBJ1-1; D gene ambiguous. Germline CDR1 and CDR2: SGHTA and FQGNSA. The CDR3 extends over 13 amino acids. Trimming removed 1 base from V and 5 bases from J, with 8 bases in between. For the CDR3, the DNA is TGTGCCAGCAGCTTAGGGCAGGCTACTGAAGCTTTCTTT. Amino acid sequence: CASSLGQATEAFF.

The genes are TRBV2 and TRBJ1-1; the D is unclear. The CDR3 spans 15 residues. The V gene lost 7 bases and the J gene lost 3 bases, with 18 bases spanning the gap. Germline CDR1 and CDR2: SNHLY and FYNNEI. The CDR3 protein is CASKKTAGKDTEAFF. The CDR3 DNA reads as TGTGCCAGCAAAAAAACGGCCGGGAAGGACACTGAAGCTTTCTTT.

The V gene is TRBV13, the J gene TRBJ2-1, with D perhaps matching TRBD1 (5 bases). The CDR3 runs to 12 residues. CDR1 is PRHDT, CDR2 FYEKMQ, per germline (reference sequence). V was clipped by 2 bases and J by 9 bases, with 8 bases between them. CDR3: CASSLWGGEQFF. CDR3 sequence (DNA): TGTGCCAGCAGCTTATGGGGCGGTGAGCAGTTCTTC.